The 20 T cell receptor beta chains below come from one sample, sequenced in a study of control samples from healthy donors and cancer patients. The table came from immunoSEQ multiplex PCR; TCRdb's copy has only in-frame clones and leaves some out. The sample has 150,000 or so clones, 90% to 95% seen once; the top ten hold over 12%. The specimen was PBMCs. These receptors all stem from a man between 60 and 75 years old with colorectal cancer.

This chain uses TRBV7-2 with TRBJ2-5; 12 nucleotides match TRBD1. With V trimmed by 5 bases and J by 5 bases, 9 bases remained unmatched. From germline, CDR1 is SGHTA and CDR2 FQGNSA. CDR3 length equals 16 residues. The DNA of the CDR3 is TGTGCCAGCAGCCTGAGGGGGACAGGGGGCCGGGAGACCCAGTACTTC. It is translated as CASSLRGTGGRETQYF. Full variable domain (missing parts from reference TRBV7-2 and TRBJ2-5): GAGVSQSPSNKVTEKGKDVELRCDPISGHTALYWYRQSLGQGLEFLIYFQGNSAPDKSGLPSDRFSAERTGGSVSTLTIQRTQQEDSAVYLCASSLRGTGGRETQYFGPGTRLLVL.

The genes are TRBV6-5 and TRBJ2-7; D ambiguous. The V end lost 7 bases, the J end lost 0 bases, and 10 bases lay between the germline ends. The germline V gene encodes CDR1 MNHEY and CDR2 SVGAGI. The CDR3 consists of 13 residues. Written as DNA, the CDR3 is TGTGCCAGCACCCCCGGTGACTCCTACGAGCAGTACTTC. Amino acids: CASTPGDSYEQYF.

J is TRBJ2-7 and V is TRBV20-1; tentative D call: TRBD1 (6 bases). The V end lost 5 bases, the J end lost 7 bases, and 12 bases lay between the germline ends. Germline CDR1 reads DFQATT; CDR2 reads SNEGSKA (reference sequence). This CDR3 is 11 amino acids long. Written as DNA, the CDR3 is TGCAGTGCTGCACAGGGCAATGAGCAGTACTTC. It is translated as CSAAQGNEQYF.

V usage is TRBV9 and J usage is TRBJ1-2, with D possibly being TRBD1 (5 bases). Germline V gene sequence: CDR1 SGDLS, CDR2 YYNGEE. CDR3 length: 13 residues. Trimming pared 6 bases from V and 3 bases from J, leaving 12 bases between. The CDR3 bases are TGTGCCAGCACCCGGGGCCTAGACTATGGCTACACCTTC. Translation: CASTRGLDYGYTF.

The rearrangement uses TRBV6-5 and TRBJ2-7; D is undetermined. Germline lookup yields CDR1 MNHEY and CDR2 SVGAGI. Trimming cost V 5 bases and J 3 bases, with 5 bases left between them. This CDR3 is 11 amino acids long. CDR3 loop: CASSRHYEQYF. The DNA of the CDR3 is TGTGCCAGCAGTCGTCACTACGAGCAGTACTTC.

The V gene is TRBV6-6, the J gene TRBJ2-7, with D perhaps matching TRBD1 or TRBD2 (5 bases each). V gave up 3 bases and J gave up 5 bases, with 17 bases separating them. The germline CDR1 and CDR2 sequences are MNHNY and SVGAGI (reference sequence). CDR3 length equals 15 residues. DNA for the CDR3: TGTGCCAGCAGTTATCCCGGGACCGGAGCCAACGAGCAGTACTTC. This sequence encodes CASSYPGTGANEQYF.

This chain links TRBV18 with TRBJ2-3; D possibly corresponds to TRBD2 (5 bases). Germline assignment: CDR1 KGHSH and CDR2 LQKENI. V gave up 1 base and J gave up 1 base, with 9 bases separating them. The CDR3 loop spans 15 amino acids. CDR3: CASSPLEGGTDTQYF. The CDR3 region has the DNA TGTGCCAGCTCACCACTCGAGGGTGGCACAGATACGCAGTATTTT.

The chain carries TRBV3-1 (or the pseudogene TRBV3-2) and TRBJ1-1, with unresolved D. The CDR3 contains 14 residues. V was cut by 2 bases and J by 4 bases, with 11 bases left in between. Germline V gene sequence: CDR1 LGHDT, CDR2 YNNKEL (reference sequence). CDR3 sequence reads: CASSQPRSGTEAFF. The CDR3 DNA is TGTGCCAGCAGCCAACCCAGGAGCGGCACTGAAGCTTTCTTT.

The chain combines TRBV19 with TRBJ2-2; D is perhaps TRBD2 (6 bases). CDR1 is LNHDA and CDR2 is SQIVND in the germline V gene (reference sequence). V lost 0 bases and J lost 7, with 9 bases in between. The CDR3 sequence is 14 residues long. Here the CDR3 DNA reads TGTGCCAGTAGTATAGAGGGGCGGGACGGGGAGCTGTTTTTT. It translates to CASSIEGRDGELFF.

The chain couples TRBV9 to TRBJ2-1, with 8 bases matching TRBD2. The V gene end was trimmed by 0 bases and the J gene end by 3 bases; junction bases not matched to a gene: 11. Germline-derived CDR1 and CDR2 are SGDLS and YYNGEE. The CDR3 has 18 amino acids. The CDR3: CASSVGSGGGAVYNEQFF. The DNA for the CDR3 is TGTGCCAGCAGCGTAGGGAGCGGGGGAGGGGCTGTCTACAATGAGCAGTTCTTC.

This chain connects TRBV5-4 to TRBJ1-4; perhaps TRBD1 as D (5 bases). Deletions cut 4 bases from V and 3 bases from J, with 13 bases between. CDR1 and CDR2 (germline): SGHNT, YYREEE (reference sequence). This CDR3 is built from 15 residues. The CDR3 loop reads CASSDDRNPNEKLFF. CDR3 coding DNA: TGTGCCAGCAGCGACGACAGAAACCCTAATGAAAAACTGTTTTTT.

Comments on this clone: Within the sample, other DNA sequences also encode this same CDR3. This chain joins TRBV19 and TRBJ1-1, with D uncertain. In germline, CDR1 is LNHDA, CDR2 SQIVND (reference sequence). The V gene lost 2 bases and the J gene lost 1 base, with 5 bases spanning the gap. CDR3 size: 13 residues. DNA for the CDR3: TGTGCCAGTAGTATAAAGGGGAACACTGAAGCTTTCTTT. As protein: CASSIKGNTEAFF. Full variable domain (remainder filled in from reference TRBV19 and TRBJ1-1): DGGITQSPKYLFRKEGQNVTLSCEQNLNHDAMYWYRQDPGQGLRLIYYSQIVNDFQKGDIAEGYSVSREKKESFPLTVTSAQKNPTAFYLCASSIKGNTEAFFGQGTRLTVV.

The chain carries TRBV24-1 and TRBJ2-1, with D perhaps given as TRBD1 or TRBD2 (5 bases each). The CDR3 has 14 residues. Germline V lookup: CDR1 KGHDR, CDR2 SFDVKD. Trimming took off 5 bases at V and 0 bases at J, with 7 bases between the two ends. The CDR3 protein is CATSGGSSYNEQFF. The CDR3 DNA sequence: TGTGCCACCAGTGGGGGGAGCTCCTACAATGAGCAGTTCTTC.

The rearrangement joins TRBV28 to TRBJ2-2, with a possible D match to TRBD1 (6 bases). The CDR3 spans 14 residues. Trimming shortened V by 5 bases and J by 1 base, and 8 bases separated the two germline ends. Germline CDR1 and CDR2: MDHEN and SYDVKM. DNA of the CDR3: TGTGCCAGCAGTCGGGGACAGAACACCGGGGAGCTGTTTTTT. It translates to CASSRGQNTGELFF. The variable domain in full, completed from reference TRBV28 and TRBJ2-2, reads DVKVTQSSRYLVKRTGEKVFLECVQDMDHENMFWYRQDPGLGLRLIYFSYDVKMKEKGDIPEGYSVSREKKERFSLILESASTNQTSMYLCASSRGQNTGELFFGEGSRLTVL.

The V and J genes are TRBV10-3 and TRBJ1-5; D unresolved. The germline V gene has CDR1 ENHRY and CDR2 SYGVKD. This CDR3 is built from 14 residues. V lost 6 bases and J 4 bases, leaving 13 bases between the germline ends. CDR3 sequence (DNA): TGTGCCATCAGAGAGGCGTTGGATAATCAGCCCCAGCATTTT. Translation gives CAIREALDNQPQHF.

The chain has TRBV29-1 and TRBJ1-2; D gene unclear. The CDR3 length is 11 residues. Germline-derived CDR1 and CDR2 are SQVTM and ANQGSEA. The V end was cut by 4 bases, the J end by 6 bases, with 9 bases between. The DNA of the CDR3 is TGCAGCGTTGTTGAAGGGAATGGCTACACCTTC. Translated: CSVVEGNGYTF.

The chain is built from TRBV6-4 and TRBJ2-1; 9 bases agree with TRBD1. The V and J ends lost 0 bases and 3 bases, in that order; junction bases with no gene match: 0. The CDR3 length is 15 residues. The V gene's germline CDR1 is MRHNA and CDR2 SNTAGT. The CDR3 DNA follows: TGTGCCAGCAGTGACTCGACAGGGGGCTACAATGAGCAGTTCTTC. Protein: CASSDSTGGYNEQFF.

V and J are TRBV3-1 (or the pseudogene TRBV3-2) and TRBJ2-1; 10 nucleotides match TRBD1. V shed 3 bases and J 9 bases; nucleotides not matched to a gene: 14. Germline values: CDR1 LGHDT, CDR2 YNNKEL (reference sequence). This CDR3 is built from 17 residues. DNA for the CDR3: TGTGCCAGCAGCCACCGCCCTGGGGACAGGGGTAATGGTGAGCAGTTCTTC. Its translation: CASSHRPGDRGNGEQFF.

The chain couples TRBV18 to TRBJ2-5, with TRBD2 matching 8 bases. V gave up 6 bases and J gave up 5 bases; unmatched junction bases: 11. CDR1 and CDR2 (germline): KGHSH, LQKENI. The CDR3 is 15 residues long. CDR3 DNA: TGTGCCAGCTCTGGGATCGGGGGGGCCGAGGAGACCCAGTACTTC. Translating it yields CASSGIGGAEETQYF.

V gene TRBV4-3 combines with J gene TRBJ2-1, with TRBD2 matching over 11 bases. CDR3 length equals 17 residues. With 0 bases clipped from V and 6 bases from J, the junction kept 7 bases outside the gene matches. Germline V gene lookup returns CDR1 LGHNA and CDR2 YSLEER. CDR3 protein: CASSQDFTSGGPNEQFF. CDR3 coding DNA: TGCGCCAGCAGCCAAGACTTCACTAGCGGGGGCCCCAATGAGCAGTTCTTC.